This T cell receptor beta chain stems from a study of blood T cell repertoires in COVID-19. Background on the study: Recovery meant two consecutive negative NP/OP PCR tests, professional clearance, or resolved symptoms. The samples span acute and convalescent COVID-19 from the United States, Italy and Spain.

This CDR3 spans 13 amino acids. Germline V gene lookup returns CDR1 MNHEY and CDR2 SMNVEV (reference sequence). V was clipped by 6 bases and J by 4 bases, with 12 bases between them. In the original workflow: Amplifying reference gene primers gave estimates of nucleated cell counts. Here immunoSEQ multiplex PCR was the method, and the copy in TCRdb shows in-frame clones only, minus some. For V, J and clone size, that table is used; D and trimming come from the DNA. The data show about 200,000 clones, approximately 86% seen once. This chain connects TRBV27 to TRBJ1-1, with D possibly matching TRBD1 (5 bases). The receptor was isolated from a woman aged 40 to 55 in a cohort exposed to, infected with or recovered from COVID-19 (not recorded which). Sequenced: PBMCs or T cells enriched from blood (not recorded which). CDR3 region: CASSFRGTTEAFF. CDR3 sequence (DNA): TGTGCCAGCAGCTTTCGGGGGACCACTGAAGCTTTCTTT.